This T cell receptor beta chain is from a study of cytomegalovirus exposure and HLA in healthy donors. Findings and limits, study-wide: In a later analysis, TCR beta V- and J-gene trimming showed a link to a missense DCLRE1C variant. TCR beta chains numbering more than 150 were designated cytomegalovirus-associated. Most of the CMV-associated TCR beta chains (in a later analysis) appeared to be HLA-restricted.

Germline V gives CDR1 SGDLS, CDR2 YYNGEE. After removal of 1 base from V and 8 bases from J, the junction contained 4 bases not matched to a gene. The CDR3 length is 14 residues. Primers: 60 Vbeta forward and 13 Jbeta reverse. The protocol was immunoSEQ multiplex PCR, while the TCRdb copy is restricted to in-frame clones and leaves out a portion. The sample includes 70,000 or so clones, roughly 69% seen only once; the top ten take 3% to 3.5%. This clone has only one observation. Its antigen is still unknown. The sequencing input was PBMCs. The chain employs TRBV9 and TRBJ1-4; TRBD1 matches 8 bases. The TCR was taken from a woman between 45 and 60 years old in good health and CMV-seronegative. This CDR3 is CASSVTQGVEKLFF. CDR3 nucleotides: TGTGCCAGCAGCGTAACACAGGGGGTGGAAAAACTGTTTTTT.